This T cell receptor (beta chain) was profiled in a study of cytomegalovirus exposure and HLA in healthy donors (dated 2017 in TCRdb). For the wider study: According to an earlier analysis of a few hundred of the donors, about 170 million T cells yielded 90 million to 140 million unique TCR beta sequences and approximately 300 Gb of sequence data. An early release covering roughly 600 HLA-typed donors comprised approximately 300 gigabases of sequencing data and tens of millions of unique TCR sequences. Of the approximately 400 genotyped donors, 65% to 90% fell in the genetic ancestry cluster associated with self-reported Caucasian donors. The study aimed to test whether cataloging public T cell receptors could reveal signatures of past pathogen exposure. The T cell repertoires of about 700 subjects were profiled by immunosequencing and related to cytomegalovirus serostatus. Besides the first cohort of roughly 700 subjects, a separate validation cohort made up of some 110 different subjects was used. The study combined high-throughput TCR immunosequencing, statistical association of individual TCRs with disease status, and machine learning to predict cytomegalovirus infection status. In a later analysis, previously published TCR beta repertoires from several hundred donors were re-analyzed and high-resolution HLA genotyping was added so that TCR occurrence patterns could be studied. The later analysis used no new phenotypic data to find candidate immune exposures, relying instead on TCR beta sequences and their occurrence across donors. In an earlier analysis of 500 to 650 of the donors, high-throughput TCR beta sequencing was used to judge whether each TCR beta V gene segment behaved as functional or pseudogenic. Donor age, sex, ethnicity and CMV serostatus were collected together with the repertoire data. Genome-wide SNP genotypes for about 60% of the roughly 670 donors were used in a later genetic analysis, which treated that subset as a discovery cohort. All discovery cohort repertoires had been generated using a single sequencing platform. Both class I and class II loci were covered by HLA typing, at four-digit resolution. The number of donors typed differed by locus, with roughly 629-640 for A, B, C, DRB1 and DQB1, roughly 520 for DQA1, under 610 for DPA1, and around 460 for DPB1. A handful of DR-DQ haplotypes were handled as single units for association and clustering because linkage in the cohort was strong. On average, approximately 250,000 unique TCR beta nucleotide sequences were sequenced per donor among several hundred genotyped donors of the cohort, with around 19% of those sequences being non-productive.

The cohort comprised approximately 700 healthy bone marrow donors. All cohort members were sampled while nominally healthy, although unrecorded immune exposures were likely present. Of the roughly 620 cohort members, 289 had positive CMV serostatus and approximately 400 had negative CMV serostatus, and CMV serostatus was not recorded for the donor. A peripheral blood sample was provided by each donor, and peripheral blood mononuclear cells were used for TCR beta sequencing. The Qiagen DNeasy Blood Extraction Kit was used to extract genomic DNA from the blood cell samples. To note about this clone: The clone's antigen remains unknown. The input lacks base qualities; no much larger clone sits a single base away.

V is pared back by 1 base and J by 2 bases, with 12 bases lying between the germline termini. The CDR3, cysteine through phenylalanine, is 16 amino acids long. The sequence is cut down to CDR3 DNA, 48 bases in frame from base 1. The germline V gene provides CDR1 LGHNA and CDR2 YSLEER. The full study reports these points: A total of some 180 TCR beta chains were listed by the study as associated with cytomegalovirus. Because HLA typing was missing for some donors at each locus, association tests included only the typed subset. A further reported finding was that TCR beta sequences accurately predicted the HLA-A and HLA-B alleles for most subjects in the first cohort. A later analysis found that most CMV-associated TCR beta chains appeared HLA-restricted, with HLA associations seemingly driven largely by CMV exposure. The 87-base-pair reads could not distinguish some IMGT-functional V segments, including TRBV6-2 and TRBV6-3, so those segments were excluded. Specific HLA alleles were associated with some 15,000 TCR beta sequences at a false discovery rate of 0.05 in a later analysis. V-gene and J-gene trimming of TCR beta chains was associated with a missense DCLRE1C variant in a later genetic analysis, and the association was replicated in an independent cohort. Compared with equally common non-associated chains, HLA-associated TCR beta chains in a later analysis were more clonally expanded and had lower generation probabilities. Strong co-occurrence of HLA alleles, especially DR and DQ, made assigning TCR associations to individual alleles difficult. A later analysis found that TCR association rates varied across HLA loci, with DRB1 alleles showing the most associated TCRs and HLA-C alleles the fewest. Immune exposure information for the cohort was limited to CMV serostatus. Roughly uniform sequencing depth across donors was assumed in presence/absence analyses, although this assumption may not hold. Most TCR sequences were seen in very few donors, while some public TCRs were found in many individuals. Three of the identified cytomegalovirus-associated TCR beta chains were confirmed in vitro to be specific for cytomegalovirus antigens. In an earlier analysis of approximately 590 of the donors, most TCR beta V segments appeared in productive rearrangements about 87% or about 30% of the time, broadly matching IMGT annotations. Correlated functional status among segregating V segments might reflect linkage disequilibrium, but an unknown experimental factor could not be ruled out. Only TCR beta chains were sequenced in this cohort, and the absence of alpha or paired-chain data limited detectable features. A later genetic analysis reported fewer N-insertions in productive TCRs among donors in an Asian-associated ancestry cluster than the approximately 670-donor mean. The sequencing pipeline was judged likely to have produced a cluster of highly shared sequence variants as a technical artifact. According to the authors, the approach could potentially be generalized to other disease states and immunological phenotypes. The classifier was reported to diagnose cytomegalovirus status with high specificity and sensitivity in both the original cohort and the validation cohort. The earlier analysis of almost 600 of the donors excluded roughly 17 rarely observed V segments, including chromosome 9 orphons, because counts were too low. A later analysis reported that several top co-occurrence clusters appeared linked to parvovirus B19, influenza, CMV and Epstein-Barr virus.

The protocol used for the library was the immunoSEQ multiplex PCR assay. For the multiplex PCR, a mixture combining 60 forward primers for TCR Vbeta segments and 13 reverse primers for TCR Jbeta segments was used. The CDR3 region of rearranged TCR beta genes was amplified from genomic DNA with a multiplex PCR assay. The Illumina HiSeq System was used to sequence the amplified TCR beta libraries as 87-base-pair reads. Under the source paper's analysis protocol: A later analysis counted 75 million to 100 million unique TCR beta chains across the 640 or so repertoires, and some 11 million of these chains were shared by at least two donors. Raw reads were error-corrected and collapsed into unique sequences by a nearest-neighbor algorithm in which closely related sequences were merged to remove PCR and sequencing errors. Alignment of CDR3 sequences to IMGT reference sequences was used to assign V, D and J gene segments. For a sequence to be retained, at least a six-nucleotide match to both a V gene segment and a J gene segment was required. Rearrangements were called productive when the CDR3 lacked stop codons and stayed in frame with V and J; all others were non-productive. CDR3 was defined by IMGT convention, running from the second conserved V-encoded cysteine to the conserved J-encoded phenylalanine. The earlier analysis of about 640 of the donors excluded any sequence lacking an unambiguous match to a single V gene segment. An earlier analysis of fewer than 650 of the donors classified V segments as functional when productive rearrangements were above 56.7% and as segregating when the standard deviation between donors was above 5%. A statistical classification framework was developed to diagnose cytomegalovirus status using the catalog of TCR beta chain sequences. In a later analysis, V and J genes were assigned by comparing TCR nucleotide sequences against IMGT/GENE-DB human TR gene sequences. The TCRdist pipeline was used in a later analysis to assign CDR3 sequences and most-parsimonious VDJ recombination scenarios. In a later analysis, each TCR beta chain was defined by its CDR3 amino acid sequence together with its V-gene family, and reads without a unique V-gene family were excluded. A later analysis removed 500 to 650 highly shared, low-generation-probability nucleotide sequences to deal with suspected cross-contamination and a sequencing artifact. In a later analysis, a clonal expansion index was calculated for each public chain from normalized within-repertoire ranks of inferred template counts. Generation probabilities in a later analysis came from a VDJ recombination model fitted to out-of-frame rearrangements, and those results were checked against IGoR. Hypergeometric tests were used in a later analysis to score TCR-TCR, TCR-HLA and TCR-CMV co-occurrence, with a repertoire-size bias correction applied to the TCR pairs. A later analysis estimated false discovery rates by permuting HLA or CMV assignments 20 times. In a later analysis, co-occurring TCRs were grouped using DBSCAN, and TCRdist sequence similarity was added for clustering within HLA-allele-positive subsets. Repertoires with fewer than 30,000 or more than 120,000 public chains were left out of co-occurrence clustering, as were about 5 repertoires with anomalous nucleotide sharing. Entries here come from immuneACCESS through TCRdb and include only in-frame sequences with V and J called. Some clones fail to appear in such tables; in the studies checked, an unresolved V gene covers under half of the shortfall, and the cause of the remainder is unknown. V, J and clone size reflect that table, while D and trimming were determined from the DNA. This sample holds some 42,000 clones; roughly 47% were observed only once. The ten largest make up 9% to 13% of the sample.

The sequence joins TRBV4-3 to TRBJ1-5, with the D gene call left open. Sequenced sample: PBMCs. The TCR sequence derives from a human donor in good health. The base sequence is TGCGCCAGCAGCCAAGGAGAGGGTCGGGGCAATCAGCCCCAGCATTTT. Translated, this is CASSQGEGRGNQPQHF.